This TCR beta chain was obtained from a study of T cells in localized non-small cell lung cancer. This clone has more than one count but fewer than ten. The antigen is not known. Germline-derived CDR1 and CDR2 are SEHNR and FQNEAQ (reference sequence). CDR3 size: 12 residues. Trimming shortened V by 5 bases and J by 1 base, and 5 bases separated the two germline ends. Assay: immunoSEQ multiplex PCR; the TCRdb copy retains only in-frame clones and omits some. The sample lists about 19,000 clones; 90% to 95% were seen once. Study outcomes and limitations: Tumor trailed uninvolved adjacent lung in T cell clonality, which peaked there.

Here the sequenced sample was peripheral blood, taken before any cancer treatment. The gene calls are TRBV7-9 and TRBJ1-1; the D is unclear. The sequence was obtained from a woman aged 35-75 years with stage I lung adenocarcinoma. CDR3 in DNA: TGTGCCAGCAGCCGAGAGAACACTGAAGCTTTCTTT. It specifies CASSRENTEAFF. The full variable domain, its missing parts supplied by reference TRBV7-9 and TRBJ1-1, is DTGVSQNPRHKITKRGQNVTFRCDPISEHNRLYWYRQTLGQGPEFLTYFQNEAQLEKSRLLSDRFSAERPKGSFSTLEIQRTEQGDSAMYLCASSRENTEAFFGQGTRLTVV.